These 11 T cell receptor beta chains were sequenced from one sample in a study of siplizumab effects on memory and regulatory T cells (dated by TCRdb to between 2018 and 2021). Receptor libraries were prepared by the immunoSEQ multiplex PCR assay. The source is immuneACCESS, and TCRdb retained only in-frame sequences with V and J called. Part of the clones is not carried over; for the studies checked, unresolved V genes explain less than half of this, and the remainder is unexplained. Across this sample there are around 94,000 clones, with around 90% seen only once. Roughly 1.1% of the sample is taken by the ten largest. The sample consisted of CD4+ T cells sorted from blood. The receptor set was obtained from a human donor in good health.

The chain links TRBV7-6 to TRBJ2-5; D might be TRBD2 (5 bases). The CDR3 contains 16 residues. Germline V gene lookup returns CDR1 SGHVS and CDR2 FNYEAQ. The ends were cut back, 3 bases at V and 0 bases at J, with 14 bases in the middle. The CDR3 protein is CASSLTRRVDQETQYF. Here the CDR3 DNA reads TGTGCCAGCAGCTTGACACGGCGGGTAGACCAAGAGACCCAGTACTTC. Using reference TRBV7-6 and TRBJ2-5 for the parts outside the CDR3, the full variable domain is GAGVSQSPRYKVTKRGQDVALRCDPISGHVSLYWYRQALGQGPEFLTYFNYEAQQDKSGLPNDRFSAERPEGSISTLTIQRTEQRDSAMYRCASSLTRRVDQETQYFGPGTRLLVL.

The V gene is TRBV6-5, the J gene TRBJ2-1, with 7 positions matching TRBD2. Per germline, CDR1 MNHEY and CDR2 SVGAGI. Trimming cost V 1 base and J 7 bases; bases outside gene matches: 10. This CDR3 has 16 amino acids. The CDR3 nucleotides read TGTGCCAGCAGTTACTTTCAGGGACTAAGCCCTAATGAGCAGTTCTTC. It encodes CASSYFQGLSPNEQFF.

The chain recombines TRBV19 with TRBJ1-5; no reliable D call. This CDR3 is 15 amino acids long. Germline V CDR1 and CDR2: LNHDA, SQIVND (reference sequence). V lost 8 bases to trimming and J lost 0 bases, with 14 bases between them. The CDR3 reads CASRSRDSSNQPQHF. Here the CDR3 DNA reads TGTGCCAGTCGATCCCGAGATAGTAGCAATCAGCCCCAGCATTTT. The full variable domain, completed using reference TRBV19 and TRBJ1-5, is DGGITQSPKYLFRKEGQNVTLSCEQNLNHDAMYWYRQDPGQGLRLIYYSQIVNDFQKGDIAEGYSVSREKKESFPLTVTSAQKNPTAFYLCASRSRDSSNQPQHFGDGTRLSIL.

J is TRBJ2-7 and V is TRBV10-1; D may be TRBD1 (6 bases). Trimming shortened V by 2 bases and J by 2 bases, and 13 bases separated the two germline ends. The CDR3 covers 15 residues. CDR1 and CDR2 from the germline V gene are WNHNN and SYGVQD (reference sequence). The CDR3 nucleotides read TGCGCCAGCAGTGAGAGCTTAGGACAGCCCTACGAGCAGTACTTC. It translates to CASSESLGQPYEQYF.

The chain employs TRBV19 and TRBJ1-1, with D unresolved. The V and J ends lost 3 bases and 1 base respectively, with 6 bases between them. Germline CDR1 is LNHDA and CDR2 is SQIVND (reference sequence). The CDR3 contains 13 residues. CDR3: CASSMVANTEAFF. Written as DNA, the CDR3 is TGTGCCAGTAGTATGGTGGCGAACACTGAAGCTTTCTTT.

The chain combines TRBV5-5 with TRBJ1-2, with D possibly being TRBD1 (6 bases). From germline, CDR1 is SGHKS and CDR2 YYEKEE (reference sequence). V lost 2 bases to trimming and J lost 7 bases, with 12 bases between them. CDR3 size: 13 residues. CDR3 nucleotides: TGTGCCAGCAGCTTCGGGGGCAAGAGTGGCTACACCTTC. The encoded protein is CASSFGGKSGYTF.

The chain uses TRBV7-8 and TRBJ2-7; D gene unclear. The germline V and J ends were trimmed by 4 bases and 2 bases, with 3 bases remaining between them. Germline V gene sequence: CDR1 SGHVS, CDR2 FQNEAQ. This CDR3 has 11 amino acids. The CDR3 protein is CASSSPYEQYF. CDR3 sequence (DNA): TGTGCCAGCAGCTCCCCCTACGAGCAGTACTTC.

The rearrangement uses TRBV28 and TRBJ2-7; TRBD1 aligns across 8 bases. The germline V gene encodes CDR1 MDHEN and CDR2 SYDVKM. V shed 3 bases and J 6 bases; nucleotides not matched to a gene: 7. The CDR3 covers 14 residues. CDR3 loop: CASSLSRGRFEQYF. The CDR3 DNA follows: TGTGCCAGCAGTTTGTCCAGGGGGCGGTTCGAGCAGTACTTC.

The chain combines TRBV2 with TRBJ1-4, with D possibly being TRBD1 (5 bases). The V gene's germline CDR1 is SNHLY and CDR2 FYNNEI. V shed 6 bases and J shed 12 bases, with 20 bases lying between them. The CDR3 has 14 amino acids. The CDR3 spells CASRAGIQRGELFF. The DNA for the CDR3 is TGTGCCAGCAGAGCGGGCATACAGAGAGGGGAACTGTTTTTT. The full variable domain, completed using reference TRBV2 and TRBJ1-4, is EPEVTQTPSHQVTQMGQEVILRCVPISNHLYFYWYRQILGQKVEFLVSFYNNEISEKSEIFDDQFSVERPDGSNFTLKIRSTKLEDSAMYFCASRAGIQRGELFFGSGTQLSVL.

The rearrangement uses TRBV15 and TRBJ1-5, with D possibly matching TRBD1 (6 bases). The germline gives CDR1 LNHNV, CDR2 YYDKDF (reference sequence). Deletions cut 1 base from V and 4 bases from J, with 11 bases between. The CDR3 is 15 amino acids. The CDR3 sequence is CATSRGGHTNQPQHF. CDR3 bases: TGTGCCACCAGCAGAGGGGGACACACAAATCAGCCCCAGCATTTT. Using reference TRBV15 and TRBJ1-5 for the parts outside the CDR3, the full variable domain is DAMVIQNPRYQVTQFGKPVTLSCSQTLNHNVMYWYQQKSSQAPKLLFHYYDKDFNNEADTPDNFQSRRPNTSFCFLDIRSPGLGDTAMYLCATSRGGHTNQPQHFGDGTRLSIL.

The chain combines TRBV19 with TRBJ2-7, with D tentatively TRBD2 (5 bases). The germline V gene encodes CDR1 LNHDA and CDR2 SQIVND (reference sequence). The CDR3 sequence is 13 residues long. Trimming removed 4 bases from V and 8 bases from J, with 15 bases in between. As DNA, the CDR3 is TGTGCCAGTAGTACTCAGCCGGGAACTCAGCAGTACTTC. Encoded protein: CASSTQPGTQQYF.